This TCR beta chain was retrieved from a study of T cells in Graves' hyperthyroidism and ophthalmopathy. Trimming took 0 bases from V and 3 from J, leaving 9 bases between them. The CDR3 sequence is 15 residues long. The germline V gene has CDR1 LGHNA and CDR2 YNFKEQ. Patients counted as stable if ophthalmopathy did not develop within 18 months. Hyperthyroidism was newly diagnosed in patients aged 18 to 65 (duration under 2 months). The CDR3 regions of TCR beta were amplified from RNA transcripts. A set of HTBI primers served as the primers for a first-round RT-PCR of the TCR CDR3. TCRdb recomputed calls from the multiplex PCR reads with MiXCR, one row per CDR3 protein. This table has around 560,000 distinct CDR3 sequences, over 15% appearing once. This clonotype has more than one count but fewer than ten.

The chain couples TRBV4-2 to TRBJ2-1; D unclear. The sequence derives from a young woman with Graves' hyperthyroidism. The sample was blood. CDR3 loop: CASSQDWTSYNEQFF. The CDR3 DNA follows: TGTGCCAGCAGCCAAGATTGGACCAGCTACAATGAGCAGTTCTTC.